The 5 T cell receptor beta chains reported below all come from one sample, sequenced in a study of identical twins. TCRdb re-called the 5' RACE reads with MiXCR, one entry per CDR3 protein. The sample records approximately 600,000 distinct CDR3 sequences, 7% to 7.5% being singletons. These data also featured in a second study, about yellow fever vaccine responses in identical twins.

The sequenced sample was PBMCs. These receptor sequences come from a woman aged 18-29 years in good health.

The table lists this clonotype with a few counts. The chain recombines TRBV9 with TRBJ2-3; the D is unclear. This CDR3 has 16 residues. V lost 1 base and J lost 0, with 12 bases in between. Germline V gives CDR1 SGDLS, CDR2 YYNGEE. CDR3 sequence (DNA): TGTGCCAGCAGCGTAAACAGCAGCCCGAGCACAGATACGCAGTATTTT. Its protein product is CASSVNSSPSTDTQYF.

This clonotype was picked up a small number of times. The chain combines TRBV19 with TRBJ2-1; TRBD2 matches at 9 bases. V lost 6 bases and J lost 1; bases outside the gene matches: 4. Germline CDR1 LNHDA, CDR2 SQIVND (reference sequence). This CDR3 region has 15 residues. CDR3 sequence (DNA): TGTGCCAGTAGAGATCTAGCGGGGTCCTACAATGAGCAGTTCTTC. It is translated as CASRDLAGSYNEQFF.

The chain carries TRBV7-6 and TRBJ2-5; a possible D gene is TRBD1 (8 bases). V gave up 6 bases and J gave up 4 bases, with 21 bases separating them. The CDR3 spans 16 residues. In germline, CDR1 is SGHVS, CDR2 FNYEAQ. CDR3 nucleotide sequence: TGTGCCAGCAGACCTAGCGGTGACAGGGGAGGAGAGACCCAGTACTTC. Amino acids: CASRPSGDRGGETQYF.

CDR3 loop: CATSSDPGMGQPQHF. CDR3 bases: TGTGCCACCAGCAGCGACCCAGGGATGGGACAGCCCCAGCATTTT. This chain links TRBV15 with TRBJ1-5; TRBD1 is a possible D gene (5 bases). Trimming removed 3 bases from V and 7 bases from J, with 16 bases in between. The germline gives CDR1 LNHNV, CDR2 YYDKDF (reference sequence). The CDR3 runs 15 residues. Supplemented by reference TRBV15 and TRBJ1-5, the full variable domain reads DAMVIQNPRYQVTQFGKPVTLSCSQTLNHNVMYWYQQKSSQAPKLLFHYYDKDFNNEADTPDNFQSRRPNTSFCFLDIRSPGLGDTAMYLCATSSDPGMGQPQHFGDGTRLSIL.

This clonotype was observed many times. V is TRBV10-3 and J is TRBJ2-7; D remains ambiguous. From germline, CDR1 is ENHRY and CDR2 SYGVKD. This CDR3 is built from 12 residues. V lost 4 bases, J lost 6 bases, and 10 bases lay in between. The CDR3 DNA follows: TGTGCCATCAGTGGGTACCCGGGCGAGCAGTACTTC. It encodes CAISGYPGEQYF.